This TCR beta chain came from a study of post-analysis software for immune sequencing data (dated by TCRdb to the mid-2010s). Broadly, across the study: Disease courses on record covered relapsing-remitting, secondary progressive and progressive-relapsing multiple sclerosis, though some patients had no subtype annotation. Patient repertoires were compared against about a dozen previously published healthy control repertoires from donors aged roughly 6 to 28 years. A subset of samples was prepared in parallel using single-end sample barcoding, then pooled and co-amplified after Illumina adapter ligation.

Overall study results and their limits: Four to six TRBV segments, including TRBV5-6, TRBV5-1 and TRBV20-1, were significantly more frequent in patients than controls. The control group was slightly older than the multiple sclerosis patient group. When samples were clustered directly using the F measure, samples prepared in the same batch co-clustered strongly, which prompted a batch-effect correction. Significantly lower normalized Chao1 diversity was found in multiple sclerosis patients than in controls, suggesting substantial peripheral T-cell clonal expansion.

From V the trimming removes 4 bases and from J it removes 0 bases, while the gene matches leave 5 bases of the junction unaccounted for. Including the terminal cysteine and phenylalanine, the CDR3 comprises 18 residues. Only the CDR3 DNA stays, 54 bases, in frame from base 1. CDR1 LGHDT and CDR2 YNNKEL were looked up in the germline V gene (reference sequence). Receptor amplification or capture employed PCR. TCRdb shows the sequencer as Illumina HiSeq 2500. To reduce PCR and sequencing biases, unique molecular identifiers were built into the TCR beta cDNA libraries. Per 1 to 10 million input T cells, roughly 500,000 cDNA molecules were obtained, such that each molecule approximated one T cell. The patient libraries were prepared and sequenced using the same protocol as the earlier healthy control dataset. Within a given batch, samples were prepared together, multiplexed and sequenced on the same HiSeq lane. The authors' analysis ran thus. MIGEC was used to process the raw barcoded reads, and molecular identifier groups with only a single read were discarded before consensus assembly and CDR3 extraction. Clonotype tables were post-analysed with VDJtools, and diversity was normalized by down-sampling all datasets to the smallest sample size. In repertoire overlap clustering, CDR3 amino acid sequences, but not nucleotide sequences, were matched to correct batch-related cross-sample contamination. Using fastp trimming at Q25 and MiXCR clonotype assembly, TCRdb reanalyzed the public sequencing data and kept in-frame beta chains. Duplicate CDR3 protein sequences are folded into a single record with the most common DNA and genes. TCRdb, not the authors, supplied the V and J calls. The sample profile shows about 560,000 distinct CDR3 sequences; 44% of them were found once. Together, the top ten hold 1.5% to 2% of the sample.

To demonstrate the VDJtools post-analysis software, TCR beta repertoires were profiled from the peripheral blood of more than 10 young patients with multiple sclerosis. The multiple sclerosis patients were children and adolescents ranging in age from about 6 to 16 years. This clonotype was recorded a few times. Its target antigen remains unknown. No much larger clone is present one base from it, and per-base qualities are unavailable. Sequenced sample: blood. Here the chain combines TRBV3-1 and TRBJ1-6, with 11 middle bases fitting TRBD1. This sequence was found in a girl aged 5-17 years with multiple sclerosis. CDR3 region: CASSPGQGGRSYNSPLHF. The nucleotide sequence reads TGTGCCAGCAGCCCGGGACAGGGGGGACGCTCCTATAATTCACCCCTCCACTTT.